The 5 T cell receptor beta chains below come from one sample, sequenced in a study of shared clonotypes between healthy human individuals. Only in-frame clones appear in the TCRdb table, and some are missing; sequencing was by immunoSEQ multiplex PCR. The sample shows fewer than 3 million clones, under 95% of them seen only once. The sample comprised naive CD4+ T cells from PBMCs. Indicated subset: CD45RA+ positively selected. The receptors come from a man aged 18 to 35 in good health. Some clones in this sample may be carry-over from other donors' samples.

The chain uses TRBV6-5 and TRBJ1-6; TRBD1 aligns across 7 bases. Germline assignment: CDR1 MNHEY and CDR2 SVGAGI. CDR3 size: 15 residues. V dropped 2 bases and J dropped 5; count of bases not matched to a gene: 3. The CDR3 here is CASSYRDRDNSPLHF. In DNA, the CDR3 is TGTGCCAGCAGTTACCGGGACAGAGATAATTCACCCCTCCACTTT.

The rearrangement joins TRBV6-1 to TRBJ2-5, with D perhaps TRBD2 (6 bases). V lost 0 bases to trimming and J lost 6 bases, with 11 bases between them. The CDR3 sequence is 14 residues long. CDR1 is MNHNS, CDR2 SASEGT, per germline. CDR3 sequence: CASSEAPGEKTQYF. CDR3 DNA sequence: TGTGCCAGCAGTGAAGCTCCGGGGGAGAAGACCCAGTACTTC.

V usage is TRBV28 and J usage is TRBJ2-1; D is undetermined. Germline loops: CDR1 MDHEN, CDR2 SYDVKM. The CDR3 has 15 residues. Trimming removed 3 bases at V and 0 bases at J, with 9 bases between. As DNA, the CDR3 is TGTGCCAGCAGTTTCCAGTACAGCTCCTACAATGAGCAGTTCTTC. Encoded protein: CASSFQYSSYNEQFF.

This chain joins TRBV7-3 and TRBJ1-3; maybe TRBD1 (6 bases). Trimming stripped 5 bases from V and 7 bases from J, with 12 bases between. The CDR3 has 13 amino acids. The V gene's germline CDR1 is SGHTA and CDR2 FQGTGA. CDR3 loop: CASSPLQGNTIYF. CDR3 coding DNA: TGTGCCAGCAGCCCTCTCCAGGGGAACACCATATATTTT.

This clone was seen a single time. The chain combines TRBV4-1 with TRBJ1-3; D call uncertain. V was cut by 1 base and J by 9 bases, with 10 bases left in between. The CDR3 extends over 13 amino acids. Germline assignment: CDR1 MGHRA and CDR2 YSYEKL. In DNA, the CDR3 is TGCGCCAGCAGCCAAGCCCCGGCCCCCACCATATATTTT. It translates to CASSQAPAPTIYF.